These T cell receptor beta chains were read from a single sample in a study of radiotherapy plus CTLA-4 blockade in lung cancer. TCRdb's copy holds only in-frame clones and misses some; the assay was immunoSEQ multiplex PCR. The repertoire holds 90,000 to 100,000 clones, approximately 78% seen once, with 20% to 30% in the top ten. The source was peripheral blood, collected from a patient treated with radiotherapy plus ipilimumab. These TCRs come from a human donor with non-small cell lung cancer that progressed on radiotherapy plus ipilimumab. The CDR3 runs from the conserved cysteine through the conserved F or W. D genes are given only for firm matches. Size is stated for part of the rows, as once, few or many counts, or as a class when the clone is expanded.

clone_size: -; v_call: TRBV30; d_call: TRBD2; j_call: TRBJ2-3; cdr3_nt: TGTGCCTGGGGACTAGCGGTTTTTACAGATACGCAGTATTTT; cdr3_aa: CAWGLAVFTDTQYF
clone_size: -; v_call: TRBV2; d_call: -; j_call: TRBJ2-7; cdr3_nt: TGTGCCAGCAGTGAACCTCGGACAGCCATCTACGAGCAGTACTTC; cdr3_aa: CASSEPRTAIYEQYF
clone_size: once; v_call: TRBV28; d_call: -; j_call: TRBJ2-2; cdr3_nt: TGTGCCAGCAGTTTGCCCGGGGAGCTGTTTTTT; cdr3_aa: CASSLPGELFF
clone_size: -; v_call: TRBV30; d_call: TRBD2; j_call: TRBJ2-3; cdr3_nt: TGTGCCTGGAGACTAGCGGGAGGGTCAGATACGCAGTATTTT; cdr3_aa: CAWRLAGGSDTQYF
clone_size: -; v_call: TRBV4-1; d_call: TRBD2; j_call: TRBJ2-7; cdr3_nt: TGCGCCAGCAGCCCCGGGGGGTTCGACGAGCAGTACTTC; cdr3_aa: CASSPGGFDEQYF
clone_size: -; v_call: TRBV29-1; d_call: -; j_call: TRBJ1-2; cdr3_nt: TGCAGCGTTGCGAACGTTGGCTACACCTTC; cdr3_aa: CSVANVGYTF
clone_size: -; v_call: TRBV5-1; d_call: TRBD1; j_call: TRBJ2-3; cdr3_nt: TGCGCCAGCAGCCCCTTGCTACCGGGACAGGGAGCGACAGATACGCAGTATTTT; cdr3_aa: CASSPLLPGQGATDTQYF
clone_size: -; v_call: TRBV5-1; d_call: -; j_call: TRBJ2-2; cdr3_nt: TGCGCCAGCAGGGTCGACACCGGGGAGCTGTTTTTT; cdr3_aa: CASRVDTGELFF
clone_size: -; v_call: TRBV28; d_call: -; j_call: TRBJ1-2; cdr3_nt: TGTGCCAGCAGTTCACGGACAAAGAATGGCTACACCTTC; cdr3_aa: CASSSRTKNGYTF
clone_size: once; v_call: TRBV5-4; d_call: -; j_call: TRBJ2-3; cdr3_nt: TGTGCCAGCAGCGCAACCTTAAGCACAGATACGCAGTATTTT; cdr3_aa: CASSATLSTDTQYF
clone_size: -; v_call: TRBV13; d_call: -; j_call: TRBJ2-7; cdr3_nt: TGTGCCAGCAGCCTAATACCGTCTTACGAGCAGTACTTC; cdr3_aa: CASSLIPSYEQYF
clone_size: -; v_call: TRBV30; d_call: -; j_call: TRBJ2-1; cdr3_nt: TGTGCCTGGGGGTTTGAGTCAGGGAATGAGCAGTTCTTC; cdr3_aa: CAWGFESGNEQFF
clone_size: once; v_call: TRBV28; d_call: -; j_call: TRBJ1-2; cdr3_nt: TGTGCCAGCAGTTCGGCTGAGGGACGGAGCTATGGCTACACCTTC; cdr3_aa: CASSSAEGRSYGYTF
clone_size: -; v_call: TRBV7-9; d_call: TRBD2; j_call: TRBJ2-5; cdr3_nt: TGTGCCAGCAGGGGACTAGCATATGAGACCCAGTACTTC; cdr3_aa: CASRGLAYETQYF
clone_size: few; v_call: TRBV7-9; d_call: -; j_call: TRBJ2-5; cdr3_nt: TGTGCCAGCAGCTTGAGGTATGACAGGTCCCCCGAGACCCAGTACTTC; cdr3_aa: CASSLRYDRSPETQYF
clone_size: -; v_call: TRBV19; d_call: TRBD2; j_call: TRBJ2-7; cdr3_nt: TGTGCCAGTAGTCCTAGCGGGGGGAGCTACGAGCAGTACTTC; cdr3_aa: CASSPSGGSYEQYF
clone_size: -; v_call: TRBV7-9; d_call: -; j_call: TRBJ2-1; cdr3_nt: TGTGCCAGCAGCGAACGACAGCCCTACAATGAGCAGTTCTTC; cdr3_aa: CASSERQPYNEQFF
clone_size: -; v_call: TRBV19; d_call: -; j_call: TRBJ2-7; cdr3_nt: TGTGCCAGTAGTCGATTTGGGGCTGACTACGAGCAGTACTTC; cdr3_aa: CASSRFGADYEQYF
clone_size: -; v_call: TRBV19; d_call: -; j_call: TRBJ1-5; cdr3_nt: TGTGCCAGTAGTATCTTAGAGGGGCAGCAGCCCCAGCATTTT; cdr3_aa: CASSILEGQQPQHF
clone_size: -; v_call: TRBV27; d_call: -; j_call: TRBJ1-1; cdr3_nt: TGTGCCAGCAGTTTAGGATGGAACACTGAAGCTTTCTTT; cdr3_aa: CASSLGWNTEAFF
clone_size: -; v_call: TRBV7-8; d_call: -; j_call: TRBJ2-3; cdr3_nt: TGTGCCAGCAGCTTGCGTCAGAGTAGCACAGATACGCAGTATTTT; cdr3_aa: CASSLRQSSTDTQYF
clone_size: once; v_call: TRBV6-6; d_call: TRBD2; j_call: TRBJ2-7; cdr3_nt: TGTGCCAGCAGTGCAGCGGGGACCCCCCACGAGCAGTACTTC; cdr3_aa: CASSAAGTPHEQYF
clone_size: -; v_call: TRBV4-1; d_call: -; j_call: TRBJ2-1; cdr3_nt: TGCGCCAGCAGCCTCCAATCTGCCGATGAGCAGTTCTTC; cdr3_aa: CASSLQSADEQFF
clone_size: -; v_call: TRBV28; d_call: -; j_call: TRBJ1-5; cdr3_nt: TGTGCCAGCAGTTTAAAGTGGGGCCTTAATCAGCCCCAGCATTTT; cdr3_aa: CASSLKWGLNQPQHF
clone_size: -; v_call: TRBV10-3; d_call: TRBD2; j_call: TRBJ2-1; cdr3_nt: TGTGCCATCAGTGATCTTGCGGGAGGGCCCAATGAGCAGTTCTTC; cdr3_aa: CAISDLAGGPNEQFF
clone_size: once; v_call: TRBV11-3; d_call: -; j_call: TRBJ2-2; cdr3_nt: TGTGCCAGCAGCCCTAGGACCGGGGAGCTGTTTTTT; cdr3_aa: CASSPRTGELFF
clone_size: -; v_call: TRBV27; d_call: -; j_call: TRBJ2-5; cdr3_nt: TGTGCCAGCAGTTTAACGACCGTGTACCAAGAGACCCAGTACTTC; cdr3_aa: CASSLTTVYQETQYF
clone_size: -; v_call: TRBV7-9; d_call: -; j_call: TRBJ1-3; cdr3_nt: TGTGCCAGCAGCTTACTAAGCTCTGGAAACACCATATATTTT; cdr3_aa: CASSLLSSGNTIYF
clone_size: -; v_call: TRBV14; d_call: TRBD1; j_call: TRBJ2-6; cdr3_nt: TGTGCCAGCAGCCAGGTACCGGGACAGGGCTCTGGGGCCAACGTCCTGACTTTC; cdr3_aa: CASSQVPGQGSGANVLTF
clone_size: -; v_call: TRBV12-5; d_call: TRBD1; j_call: TRBJ2-2; cdr3_nt: TGTGCTAGTGGTTCGTCTAGGGGGCGGACCGGGGAGCTGTTTTTT; cdr3_aa: CASGSSRGRTGELFF
clone_size: -; v_call: TRBV5-1; d_call: -; j_call: TRBJ1-5; cdr3_nt: TGCGCCAGCAGGGAGACACCATATAGCAATCAGCCCCAGCATTTT; cdr3_aa: CASRETPYSNQPQHF
clone_size: -; v_call: TRBV6-1; d_call: -; j_call: TRBJ2-7; cdr3_nt: TGTGCCAGCAGGGAGCGGAGTTACGAGCAGTACTTC; cdr3_aa: CASRERSYEQYF
clone_size: -; v_call: TRBV7-3; d_call: TRBD2; j_call: TRBJ2-5; cdr3_nt: TGTGCCAGCAGCGCGGGACTAGCGGGAGGAGAGACCCAGTACTTC; cdr3_aa: CASSAGLAGGETQYF
clone_size: -; v_call: TRBV6-1; d_call: -; j_call: TRBJ2-5; cdr3_nt: TGTGCCAGCAGTGAATGGGGACTCCAAGAGACCCAGTACTTC; cdr3_aa: CASSEWGLQETQYF
clone_size: -; v_call: TRBV18; d_call: -; j_call: TRBJ2-3; cdr3_nt: TGTGCCAGCTCACCCCGGGGCGTTCGCACAGATACGCAGTATTTT; cdr3_aa: CASSPRGVRTDTQYF
clone_size: once; v_call: TRBV30; d_call: TRBD1; j_call: TRBJ2-7; cdr3_nt: TGTGCCTGGAGTGTGCAGGGGGCCTACGAGCAGTACTTC; cdr3_aa: CAWSVQGAYEQYF
clone_size: -; v_call: TRBV5-1; d_call: TRBD1; j_call: TRBJ2-7; cdr3_nt: TGCGCCAGCAGCTTAACCGGGACAGGGTTCGACGAGCAGTACTTC; cdr3_aa: CASSLTGTGFDEQYF
clone_size: -; v_call: TRBV4-1; d_call: -; j_call: TRBJ2-3; cdr3_nt: TGCGCCAGCAGCCAAGTAATACAAGGACCGACGCAGTATTTT; cdr3_aa: CASSQVIQGPTQYF
clone_size: -; v_call: TRBV5-1; d_call: -; j_call: TRBJ2-2; cdr3_nt: TGCGCCAGCAGCTTGGTCGCCGACACCGGGGAGCTGTTTTTT; cdr3_aa: CASSLVADTGELFF
clone_size: -; v_call: TRBV28; d_call: TRBD2; j_call: TRBJ2-5; cdr3_nt: TGTGCCAGCAGTTTATCATTTAGCGGGAGGGCCCGTCGGTTGGAGACCCAGTACTTC; cdr3_aa: CASSLSFSGRARRLETQYF
clone_size: -; v_call: TRBV27; d_call: -; j_call: TRBJ2-2; cdr3_nt: TGTGCCAGCAGCCCGAACACCGGGGAGCTGTTTTTT; cdr3_aa: CASSPNTGELFF
clone_size: -; v_call: TRBV28; d_call: TRBD2; j_call: TRBJ2-5; cdr3_nt: TGTGCCAGCAGTTTAGGCGCGGGAGCATTTGGGGGAGAGACCCAGTACTTC; cdr3_aa: CASSLGAGAFGGETQYF
clone_size: -; v_call: TRBV25-1; d_call: TRBD1; j_call: TRBJ2-5; cdr3_nt: TGTGCCAGCAGTGCGGGACAGGGGTTTGAGACCCAGTACTTC; cdr3_aa: CASSAGQGFETQYF
clone_size: -; v_call: TRBV5-1; d_call: -; j_call: TRBJ1-1; cdr3_nt: TGCGCCAGCAGCTTGGTAAGGGGATCCCGGGGTGAAGCTTTCTTT; cdr3_aa: CASSLVRGSRGEAFF
clone_size: -; v_call: TRBV6-6; d_call: -; j_call: TRBJ2-1; cdr3_nt: TGTGCCAGCAGTTACTCCGTGGGAACCTACAATGAGCAGTTCTTC; cdr3_aa: CASSYSVGTYNEQFF
clone_size: few; v_call: TRBV11-2; d_call: -; j_call: TRBJ2-1; cdr3_nt: TGTGCCAGCAGCTTTCTTTCTGGGTATGAGCAGTTCTTC; cdr3_aa: CASSFLSGYEQFF
clone_size: -; v_call: TRBV6-1; d_call: -; j_call: TRBJ2-1; cdr3_nt: TGTGCCAGCGGGGTTAAGGGCTCCTACAATGAGCAGTTCTTC; cdr3_aa: CASGVKGSYNEQFF
clone_size: few; v_call: TRBV2; d_call: -; j_call: TRBJ2-7; cdr3_nt: TGTGCCAGCATGGAGACTCAGAACTCCTACGAGCAGTACTTC; cdr3_aa: CASMETQNSYEQYF
clone_size: -; v_call: TRBV2; d_call: -; j_call: TRBJ2-7; cdr3_nt: TGTGCCAGCAGTGAAAGCTCGGCCCGATCCTACGAGCAGTACTTC; cdr3_aa: CASSESSARSYEQYF
clone_size: -; v_call: TRBV20-1; d_call: -; j_call: TRBJ2-3; cdr3_nt: TGCAGTGCCAAAAGAGATACGCAGTATTTT; cdr3_aa: CSAKRDTQYF
clone_size: -; v_call: TRBV7-9; d_call: -; j_call: TRBJ1-1; cdr3_nt: TGTGCCAGCAGCTTAGAACCGGACAGCCCTATGAACACTGAAGCTTTCTTT; cdr3_aa: CASSLEPDSPMNTEAFF
clone_size: -; v_call: TRBV10-1; d_call: -; j_call: TRBJ2-2; cdr3_nt: TGCGCCAGCAGTGACCCCAGAAACACCGGGGAGCTGTTTTTT; cdr3_aa: CASSDPRNTGELFF
clone_size: -; v_call: TRBV19; d_call: -; j_call: TRBJ2-1; cdr3_nt: TGTGCCAGTAGTCCGGGACCGTGGAATGAGCAGTTCTTC; cdr3_aa: CASSPGPWNEQFF
clone_size: -; v_call: TRBV7-8; d_call: TRBD2; j_call: TRBJ2-3; cdr3_nt: TGTGCCAGCAGCTTCCGACTAGCGGGAACAGATACGCAGTATTTT; cdr3_aa: CASSFRLAGTDTQYF
clone_size: -; v_call: TRBV6-6; d_call: -; j_call: TRBJ2-1; cdr3_nt: TGTGCCAGCACCCGAATAAGACCCGATGAGCAGTTCTTC; cdr3_aa: CASTRIRPDEQFF
clone_size: -; v_call: TRBV6-6; d_call: -; j_call: TRBJ2-2; cdr3_nt: TGTGCCAGCAGAGAACAGAGGAACACCGGGGAGCTGTTTTTT; cdr3_aa: CASREQRNTGELFF
clone_size: once; v_call: TRBV28; d_call: TRBD1; j_call: TRBJ2-1; cdr3_nt: TGTGCCAGCAGTTTCCCGGGACAGGGAGACAATGAGCAGTTCTTC; cdr3_aa: CASSFPGQGDNEQFF